This is a list of T cell receptor beta chains from one sample in a study of T cell responses to AZD1222 COVID-19 vaccine. Libraries were prepared by immunoSEQ multiplex PCR; TCRdb keeps only in-frame clonotypes and omits some of them. The data hold roughly 140,000 clones, with 85% to 95% observed a single time. The material was peripheral blood, obtained on day 0 of AZD1222 vaccination. These receptors originate from an adult in good health. Both conserved end residues are part of each CDR3. The D gene is left open where the match is weak. Rows may omit the clone size; those that give it use once, few, many or a size class.

d_call	v_call	clone_size	j_call	cdr3_length	cdr3_aa	cdr3_nt
TRBD1	TRBV6-2/TRBV6-3	-	TRBJ2-5	15	CASSYSWDRGETQYF	TGTGCCAGCAGTTACTCATGGGACAGGGGTGAGACCCAGTACTTC
TRBD1	TRBV6-1	once	TRBJ1-2	13	CASSERTGYGYTF	TGTGCCAGCAGTGAGCGGACAGGCTATGGCTACACCTTC
-	TRBV7-9	once	TRBJ2-2	15	CASSPLGTYTGELFF	TGTGCCAGCAGCCCCCTAGGGACCTACACCGGGGAGCTGTTTTTT
-	TRBV28	-	TRBJ1-4	16	CASSLGTLGINEKLFF	TGTGCCAGCAGCCTCGGGACCCTGGGAATTAATGAAAAACTGTTTTTT
-	TRBV7-9	-	TRBJ2-2	17	CASSAHTRVMGDGELFF	TGTGCCAGCAGCGCCCATACCAGGGTAATGGGTGACGGGGAGCTGTTTTTT
TRBD1	TRBV18	-	TRBJ1-6	15	CASSPQGQGNSPLHF	TGTGCCAGCTCACCACAGGGACAGGGGAATTCACCCCTCCACTTT
TRBD1	TRBV6-2/TRBV6-3	-	TRBJ1-5	17	CASSKGRTGPGNQPQHF	TGTGCCAGCAGCAAAGGACGGACAGGGCCGGGCAATCAGCCCCAGCATTTT
-	TRBV6-5	-	TRBJ1-2	13	CASRPGTDYGYTF	TGTGCCAGCAGACCGGGGACTGACTATGGCTACACCTTC
-	TRBV10-2	-	TRBJ2-3	14	CASSESAPPGAQYF	TGCGCCAGCAGTGAGTCGGCCCCACCGGGGGCGCAGTATTTT
-	TRBV28	-	TRBJ1-5	14	CASSQHASNQPQHF	TGTGCCAGCAGCCAACATGCTAGCAATCAGCCCCAGCATTTT
TRBD2	TRBV7-2	-	TRBJ2-1	14	CASSSWTGGNEQFF	TGTGCCAGCAGCTCCTGGACGGGAGGCAATGAGCAGTTCTTC
-	TRBV11-2	-	TRBJ1-6	17	CASSLDSGRGWNSPLHF	TGTGCCAGCAGCTTAGACTCGGGACGGGGTTGGAATTCACCCCTCCACTTT
-	TRBV7-2	-	TRBJ2-5	14	CASSLNGQTETQYF	TGTGCCAGCAGCCTAAACGGACAAACGGAGACCCAGTACTTC
-	TRBV3-1/TRBV3-2	-	TRBJ2-5	14	CASSHGGVKETQYF	TGTGCCAGCAGCCACGGCGGGGTTAAAGAGACCCAGTACTTC
TRBD1	TRBV28	-	TRBJ1-2	13	CASSDRVSHGYTF	TGTGCCAGCTCGGACAGGGTCTCCCATGGCTACACCTTC
-	TRBV6-5	-	TRBJ1-2	13	CASTTRNGPRGTF	TGTGCCAGCACCACCAGAAATGGGCCCCGGGGCACCTTC
TRBD1	TRBV12-5	-	TRBJ1-3	14	CASGLTGSGNTIYF	TGTGCTAGTGGGCTGACAGGGAGTGGAAACACCATATATTTT
TRBD1	TRBV28	-	TRBJ1-2	14	CASRTQGAGDGYTF	TGTGCCAGCAGAACTCAGGGGGCCGGCGATGGCTACACCTTC
-	TRBV7-7	-	TRBJ2-3	13	CASSTLTSDTQYF	TGTGCCAGCAGTACTCTTACTAGCGATACGCAGTATTTT
-	TRBV28	-	TRBJ1-2	18	CASSTGTYGGLLNYGYTF	TGTGCCAGCAGTACCGGGACATACGGGGGGCTACTAAACTATGGCTACACCTTC
TRBD2	TRBV18	-	TRBJ2-5	15	CASSPPQLATETQYF	TGTGCCAGCTCACCACCGCAACTAGCGACAGAGACCCAGTACTTC
-	TRBV19	-	TRBJ2-5	13	CASSWTVQETQYF	TGTGCCAGTAGTTGGACAGTTCAAGAGACCCAGTACTTC
TRBD1	TRBV3-1/TRBV3-2	-	TRBJ1-2	16	CASSQAPAGTDYGYTF	TGTGCCAGCAGCCAAGCACCGGCCGGGACAGATTATGGCTACACCTTC
TRBD1	TRBV11-2	-	TRBJ1-2	15	CASSLGNRGGYGYTF	TGTGCCAGCAGCTTAGGCAACAGGGGCGGCTATGGCTACACCTTC
-	TRBV30	-	TRBJ1-5	12	CAWTYGGQPQHF	TGTGCCTGGACCTACGGGGGCCAGCCCCAGCATTTT
-	TRBV9	-	TRBJ1-4	13	CASSGSNNEKLFF	TGTGCCAGCAGCGGATCTAATAATGAAAAACTGTTTTTT
TRBD1	TRBV5-1	-	TRBJ1-1	14	CASSETGVGTEAFF	TGCGCCAGCAGCGAAACAGGGGTGGGGACTGAAGCTTTCTTT
TRBD2	TRBV5-1	-	TRBJ2-3	16	CASSLLSGDPTDTQYF	TGCGCCAGCAGCCTCCTTAGCGGGGATCCCACAGATACGCAGTATTTT
TRBD2	TRBV3-1/TRBV3-2	-	TRBJ2-5	16	CASIRGRGVREETQYF	TGTGCCAGCATCCGCGGGAGGGGGGTGAGGGAAGAGACCCAGTACTTC
TRBD2	TRBV18	-	TRBJ2-5	19	CASSPSGIAGGPIQETQYF	TGTGCCAGCTCACCAAGTGGGATAGCGGGAGGCCCTATCCAAGAGACCCAGTACTTC
-	TRBV2	-	TRBJ1-1	13	CASSESRGTEAFF	TGTGCCAGCAGTGAATCGCGGGGGACTGAAGCTTTCTTT
-	TRBV7-2	-	TRBJ1-5	13	CASSLSRFQPQHF	TGTGCCAGCAGCTTATCCAGGTTTCAGCCCCAGCATTTT
-	TRBV5-5	-	TRBJ2-5	11	CASRTRETQYF	TGTGCCAGCAGGACGAGAGAGACCCAGTACTTC
-	TRBV20-1	large	TRBJ2-4	11	CSARVINIQYF	TGCAGTGCTAGAGTTATAAACATTCAGTACTTC
-	TRBV2	-	TRBJ2-1	18	CASSLLVIDEGTYNEQFF	TGTGCCAGCAGTTTACTAGTTATTGACGAAGGGACCTACAATGAGCAGTTCTTC
TRBD2	TRBV9	-	TRBJ2-3	22	CASSATPAGERDYPLSTDTQYF	TGTGCCAGCAGCGCAACACCGGCCGGGGAGCGGGACTACCCTTTGAGCACAGATACGCAGTATTTT
-	TRBV11-2	-	TRBJ2-2	13	CASSLSLYGELFF	TGTGCCAGCAGCTTGAGTCTTTACGGGGAGCTGTTTTTT
-	TRBV6-2/TRBV6-3	-	TRBJ1-1	13	CASSYYLNTEAFF	TGTGCCAGCAGTTATTACTTGAACACTGAAGCTTTCTTT
-	TRBV6-2/TRBV6-3	-	TRBJ2-5	13	CASSYGNPETQYF	TGTGCCAGCAGTTACGGGAATCCGGAGACCCAGTACTTC
TRBD1	TRBV6-5	-	TRBJ1-1	13	CASSGTGAGEAFF	TGTGCCAGCAGCGGGACAGGGGCCGGTGAAGCTTTCTTT
-	TRBV10-3	-	TRBJ2-2	16	CAISEPSLKGRGELFF	TGTGCCATCAGTGAGCCCTCGCTGAAAGGGCGCGGGGAGCTGTTTTTT
-	TRBV4-1	once	TRBJ1-2	16	CASSQAPPGFNVGYTF	TGCGCCAGCAGCCAAGCCCCCCCAGGGTTTAACGTGGGCTACACCTTC
-	TRBV5-1	-	TRBJ1-2	14	CASSFLWAGGGYTF	TGCGCCAGCAGCTTTTTGTGGGCCGGCGGCGGCTACACCTTC
TRBD2	TRBV2	-	TRBJ2-1	15	CASSVSGNTYNEQFF	TGTGCCAGCAGTGTAAGCGGGAATACCTACAATGAGCAGTTCTTC
-	TRBV5-4	few	TRBJ1-1	14	CASSFRGMNTEAFF	TGTGCCAGCAGCTTCAGGGGCATGAACACTGAAGCTTTCTTT
TRBD1	TRBV2	-	TRBJ2-5	14	CASSRQGPQETQYF	TGTGCCAGCAGTCGACAGGGCCCCCAAGAGACCCAGTACTTC
-	TRBV5-1	-	TRBJ1-2	11	CASRGDYGYTF	TGCGCCAGCAGAGGGGACTATGGCTACACCTTC
-	TRBV6-6	-	TRBJ1-2	15	CASSLSGTASYGYTF	TGTGCCAGCAGCCTGTCCGGGACCGCCTCCTATGGCTACACCTTC
-	TRBV5-5	-	TRBJ1-6	14	CASSLAGSNSPLHF	TGTGCCAGCAGCTTGGCGGGCAGTAATTCACCCCTCCACTTT
TRBD1	TRBV19	-	TRBJ1-5	15	CASSIGDRGLQPQHF	TGTGCCAGTAGTATAGGTGACAGGGGGCTTCAGCCCCAGCATTTT
TRBD2	TRBV6-4	-	TRBJ2-1	15	CASSVTSGEYNEQFF	TGTGCCAGCAGTGTTACTAGCGGGGAATACAATGAGCAGTTCTTC
-	TRBV6-5	-	TRBJ1-6	12	CASRTANSPLHF	TGTGCCAGCCGCACAGCTAATTCACCCCTCCACTTT
-	TRBV19	once	TRBJ1-5	15	CASSILETANQPQHF	TGTGCCAGTAGTATATTGGAGACAGCCAATCAGCCCCAGCATTTT
TRBD2	TRBV7-2	-	TRBJ2-5	15	CASSLIAGGQETQYF	TGTGCCAGCAGCTTAATTGCGGGGGGCCAAGAGACCCAGTACTTC
TRBD1	TRBV18	-	TRBJ2-3	15	CASSPPGQATDTQYF	TGTGCCAGCTCACCACCGGGACAGGCGACAGATACGCAGTATTTT